A selection of T cell receptor beta chains follows, all from one sample in a study of post-analysis software for immune sequencing data. TCRdb ran MiXCR on the PCR reads and lists one entry per CDR3 protein. The table has approximately 440,000 distinct CDR3 sequences, approximately 46% seen once. The sequencing sample was made of blood. All receptors come from a girl aged 10 to 17 with multiple sclerosis. The CDR3 runs from the conserved cysteine through the conserved F or W. Each record gives: D gene, J gene, V gene, clone size, CDR3 DNA, CDR3 protein. The D gene is left open where the match is weak. Not all rows give a size; the values are once, few, many and, for expanded clones, a class.

d_gene: .
j_gene: TRBJ1-2
v_gene: TRBV20-1
abundance: .
CDR3nt: TGCAGTGCTAGAGTGGGGGTGGATGGCTACACCTTC
CDR3aa: CSARVGVDGYTF

d_gene: .
j_gene: TRBJ2-5
v_gene: TRBV5-1
abundance: .
CDR3nt: TGCGCCAGCAGCTCCGGTCAATTTTCAAAGGTTGGAGAGACCCAGTACTTC
CDR3aa: CASSSGQFSKVGETQYF

d_gene: TRBD1
j_gene: TRBJ2-1
v_gene: TRBV15
abundance: .
CDR3nt: TGTGCCACCAGCGTGGGACAGGGTTCCTACAATGAGCAGTTCTTC
CDR3aa: CATSVGQGSYNEQFF

d_gene: .
j_gene: TRBJ1-2
v_gene: TRBV6-4
abundance: .
CDR3nt: TGTGCCAGCAGTGAATGGGGTAGACAGGATCTGCCACCCTATGGCTACACCTTC
CDR3aa: CASSEWGRQDLPPYGYTF

d_gene: TRBD1
j_gene: TRBJ2-5
v_gene: TRBV5-1
abundance: .
CDR3nt: TGCGCCAGCAGCTCCGACAGGGCCTGGGCAGAGACCCAGTACTTC
CDR3aa: CASSSDRAWAETQYF

d_gene: .
j_gene: TRBJ2-5
v_gene: TRBV12-3/TRBV12-4
abundance: few
CDR3nt: TGTGCCAGCAGTAGAGACAGGACAGAGACCCAGTACTTC
CDR3aa: CASSRDRTETQYF

d_gene: TRBD1
j_gene: TRBJ2-2
v_gene: TRBV29-1
abundance: .
CDR3nt: TGCAGCGTTGAAGAGGACAGGGGAGGGAACGGGGAGCTGTTTTTT
CDR3aa: CSVEEDRGGNGELFF

d_gene: .
j_gene: TRBJ2-7
v_gene: TRBV20-1
abundance: .
CDR3nt: TGCAGTGCTAGAGATCTTAGGGGTTACGAGCAGTACTTC
CDR3aa: CSARDLRGYEQYF

d_gene: .
j_gene: TRBJ2-5
v_gene: TRBV10-3
abundance: .
CDR3nt: TGTGCCCTCGGTTCGGGGCTGGGGGATGAGCAGTACTTC
CDR3aa: CALGSGLGDEQYF

d_gene: .
j_gene: TRBJ2-7
v_gene: TRBV6-5
abundance: .
CDR3nt: TGTGCCACTTTCCGACAGGACTCCTACGAGCAGTACTTC
CDR3aa: CATFRQDSYEQYF

d_gene: .
j_gene: TRBJ2-7
v_gene: TRBV7-2
abundance: .
CDR3nt: TGTGCCAGCAACCCGTCGGGCGGCCCCTACGAGCAGTACTTC
CDR3aa: CASNPSGGPYEQYF

d_gene: .
j_gene: TRBJ1-3
v_gene: TRBV3-1
abundance: .
CDR3nt: TGTGCCAGCAGCCAAGAGGGGCAGATCCATGGAAACACCATATATTTT
CDR3aa: CASSQEGQIHGNTIYF

d_gene: .
j_gene: TRBJ1-5
v_gene: TRBV3-1
abundance: .
CDR3nt: TGTGCCAGCAGCCAAGCAGGGGACCTATATAGCAATCAGCCCCAGCATTTT
CDR3aa: CASSQAGDLYSNQPQHF

d_gene: .
j_gene: TRBJ2-5
v_gene: TRBV5-1
abundance: few
CDR3nt: TGCGCCAGCAGCCCCCTAGGGGACAAACGCTCTGGGACCCAGTACTTC
CDR3aa: CASSPLGDKRSGTQYF

d_gene: .
j_gene: TRBJ2-5
v_gene: TRBV5-1
abundance: few
CDR3nt: TGCGCCAGCACCACAAAAGAGACCCAGTACTTC
CDR3aa: CASTTKETQYF

d_gene: .
j_gene: TRBJ2-1
v_gene: TRBV28
abundance: few
CDR3nt: TGTGCCAGCAGCCTTATGAGGGAGCAGTTCTTC
CDR3aa: CASSLMREQFF

d_gene: .
j_gene: TRBJ2-5
v_gene: TRBV7-2
abundance: .
CDR3nt: TGTGCCAGCAGCTTAAATATGGTGGAGACCCAGTACTTC
CDR3aa: CASSLNMVETQYF

d_gene: TRBD2
j_gene: TRBJ2-3
v_gene: TRBV15
abundance: .
CDR3nt: TGTGCCACCAGCAGACAAGGGACTAGCGGAAGGAGAAGCACAGATACGCAGTATTTT
CDR3aa: CATSRQGTSGRRSTDTQYF

d_gene: .
j_gene: TRBJ2-7
v_gene: TRBV27
abundance: .
CDR3nt: TGTGCCAGCAGTCCGCGTGGTAGCGGATACGAGCAGTACTTC
CDR3aa: CASSPRGSGYEQYF

d_gene: TRBD2
j_gene: TRBJ2-3
v_gene: TRBV11-2
abundance: few
CDR3nt: TGTGCCAGCAGCTTAGATCTGTGGACTAGCGGGAGGACTAGCACAGATACGCAGTATTTT
CDR3aa: CASSLDLWTSGRTSTDTQYF

d_gene: .
j_gene: TRBJ2-1
v_gene: TRBV20-1
abundance: once
CDR3nt: TGCAGTGCTAAGGGGAATGAGCAGTTCTTC
CDR3aa: CSAKGNEQFF

d_gene: .
j_gene: TRBJ2-5
v_gene: TRBV20-1
abundance: .
CDR3nt: TGCAGTGCTAAAGGGTATCAAGAGACCCAGTACTTC
CDR3aa: CSAKGYQETQYF

d_gene: .
j_gene: TRBJ2-5
v_gene: TRBV3-1
abundance: .
CDR3nt: TGTGCCAGCAGCCCACCCGACGAGGGAGAGACCCAGTACTTC
CDR3aa: CASSPPDEGETQYF

d_gene: .
j_gene: TRBJ1-4
v_gene: TRBV2
abundance: .
CDR3nt: TGTGCCAGCAGTGAAATGGGAGGGGCTAATGAAAAACTGTTTTTT
CDR3aa: CASSEMGGANEKLFF

d_gene: .
j_gene: TRBJ1-2
v_gene: TRBV25-1
abundance: few
CDR3nt: TGTGCCAGCAGTGAAGGGGTAGGGGCCCTCTATGGCTACACCTTC
CDR3aa: CASSEGVGALYGYTF

d_gene: .
j_gene: TRBJ2-7
v_gene: TRBV20-1
abundance: .
CDR3nt: TGCAGTGCTAGCCCGGGGACCTACGAGCAGTACTTC
CDR3aa: CSASPGTYEQYF

d_gene: .
j_gene: TRBJ2-4
v_gene: TRBV7-9
abundance: .
CDR3nt: TGTGCCAGCAGCTTATCGCAGGGCATTCAGTACTTC
CDR3aa: CASSLSQGIQYF

d_gene: .
j_gene: TRBJ2-5
v_gene: TRBV20-1
abundance: .
CDR3nt: TGCAGTGCTAGTGGGGCTAGCCCCCAAGAGACCCAGTACTTC
CDR3aa: CSASGASPQETQYF

d_gene: .
j_gene: TRBJ2-5
v_gene: TRBV12-3/TRBV12-4
abundance: .
CDR3nt: TGTGCCAGCAGGTTCTGGGGGCAGAGAAATGAGCAGTACTTC
CDR3aa: CASRFWGQRNEQYF

d_gene: TRBD1
j_gene: TRBJ2-1
v_gene: TRBV29-1
abundance: .
CDR3nt: TGCAGCGTTGAAGTTGGGGACAGGGGGCGAGACGGAAGCGAGCAGTTCTTC
CDR3aa: CSVEVGDRGRDGSEQFF

d_gene: .
j_gene: TRBJ2-3
v_gene: TRBV20-1
abundance: .
CDR3nt: TGCAGTCCAACTCCTCAAGACCTCTACACAGATACGCAGTATTTT
CDR3aa: CSPTPQDLYTDTQYF

d_gene: TRBD1
j_gene: TRBJ2-6
v_gene: TRBV5-1
abundance: .
CDR3nt: TGCGCCAGCAGGGTACAGGGGTCGGACATGACGGGCTCTGGGGCCAACGTCCTGACTTTC
CDR3aa: CASRVQGSDMTGSGANVLTF

d_gene: .
j_gene: TRBJ1-5
v_gene: TRBV5-1
abundance: .
CDR3nt: TGCGCCAGCAGCGCTATTCCGATGGGCTCTCGTCAGCCCCAGCATTTT
CDR3aa: CASSAIPMGSRQPQHF

d_gene: TRBD2
j_gene: TRBJ2-1
v_gene: TRBV3-1
abundance: once
CDR3nt: TGTGCCAGCAGCCAATCAGGACTAGCGGGAGCCCACAATGAGCAGTTCTTC
CDR3aa: CASSQSGLAGAHNEQFF

d_gene: .
j_gene: TRBJ2-3
v_gene: TRBV20-1
abundance: few
CDR3nt: TGCAGTGCTAGAGGCACAACGATTGCCTCTCCAGATACGCAGTATTTT
CDR3aa: CSARGTTIASPDTQYF

d_gene: .
j_gene: TRBJ2-5
v_gene: TRBV2
abundance: .
CDR3nt: TGTGCCAGCAGTGAGGGGAGCAATGAGCAGTACTTC
CDR3aa: CASSEGSNEQYF

d_gene: TRBD1
j_gene: TRBJ1-6
v_gene: TRBV20-1
abundance: .
CDR3nt: TGCAGTGCGCCTCAAGGGACAGGCGGAGGTTCACCCCTCCACTTT
CDR3aa: CSAPQGTGGGSPLHF

d_gene: TRBD2
j_gene: TRBJ2-2
v_gene: TRBV20-1
abundance: .
CDR3nt: TGCAGTGCTCCTACTAGCGGGGGGAACACCGGGGAGCTGTTTTTT
CDR3aa: CSAPTSGGNTGELFF

d_gene: TRBD1
j_gene: TRBJ2-7
v_gene: TRBV4-2
abundance: .
CDR3nt: TGTGCCAGCAGCCTCGGACAGGGCACCGAGCAGTACTTC
CDR3aa: CASSLGQGTEQYF

d_gene: TRBD2
j_gene: TRBJ2-7
v_gene: TRBV29-1
abundance: .
CDR3nt: TGCAGCGTTGGGGTGGGGGGGTATACCTACGAGCAGTACTTC
CDR3aa: CSVGVGGYTYEQYF

d_gene: .
j_gene: TRBJ1-6
v_gene: TRBV5-1
abundance: .
CDR3nt: TGCGCCAGCAGCCTAAGCGGAGTCCTCAATTCACCCCTCCACTTT
CDR3aa: CASSLSGVLNSPLHF

d_gene: .
j_gene: TRBJ2-6
v_gene: TRBV11-1
abundance: few
CDR3nt: TGTGCCAGCAGCCCACACAAACTGGGACACCAAAAGAAGTCTGGGGCCAACGTCCTGACTTTC
CDR3aa: CASSPHKLGHQKKSGANVLTF

d_gene: TRBD2
j_gene: TRBJ2-1
v_gene: TRBV7-2
abundance: .
CDR3nt: TGTGCCAGCAGCTTTTCCGGGACTAGAGTTATAAATGAGCAGTTCTTC
CDR3aa: CASSFSGTRVINEQFF

d_gene: .
j_gene: TRBJ2-3
v_gene: TRBV7-3
abundance: few
CDR3nt: TGTGCCAGCAGCTCGACAAGCTTCACAGATACGCAGTATTTT
CDR3aa: CASSSTSFTDTQYF

d_gene: TRBD1
j_gene: TRBJ2-6
v_gene: TRBV9
abundance: .
CDR3nt: TGTGCCAGCAGCATAAAGCGCACAGGGGGCGCTGGGGCCAACGTCCTGACTTTC
CDR3aa: CASSIKRTGGAGANVLTF

d_gene: .
j_gene: TRBJ1-1
v_gene: TRBV7-9
abundance: .
CDR3nt: TGTGCCAGCAGTGCTCCCGTCACGGGGTCGAGGGAAGCTTTCTTT
CDR3aa: CASSAPVTGSREAFF

d_gene: .
j_gene: TRBJ2-2
v_gene: TRBV7-3
abundance: .
CDR3nt: TGTGCCAGCAGCTTAAGCCTTTCATTACCACCCACCGGGGAGCTGTTTTTT
CDR3aa: CASSLSLSLPPTGELFF

d_gene: .
j_gene: TRBJ2-2
v_gene: TRBV4-1
abundance: .
CDR3nt: TGCGCCAGCAGCCATGACAGAACCACCGGGGAGCTGTTTTTT
CDR3aa: CASSHDRTTGELFF

d_gene: TRBD1
j_gene: TRBJ1-2
v_gene: TRBV10-2
abundance: .
CDR3nt: TGCGCCAGCATGCGGACAGGGGGCAACTATGGCTACACCTTC
CDR3aa: CASMRTGGNYGYTF

d_gene: .
j_gene: TRBJ2-5
v_gene: TRBV12-3/TRBV12-4
abundance: few
CDR3nt: TGTGCCAGCAGTCTCGGGACGGATCCCAAAGAGACCCAGTACTTC
CDR3aa: CASSLGTDPKETQYF

d_gene: TRBD1
j_gene: TRBJ2-7
v_gene: TRBV6-5
abundance: few
CDR3nt: TGTGCCAGCAGCCGGGACAGGGGCCGCTACGAGCAGTACTTC
CDR3aa: CASSRDRGRYEQYF

d_gene: TRBD2
j_gene: TRBJ2-3
v_gene: TRBV9
abundance: .
CDR3nt: TGTGCCAGCAGCGTAGCGGCGACTAGCGGTAGCACAGATACGCAGTATTTT
CDR3aa: CASSVAATSGSTDTQYF

d_gene: .
j_gene: TRBJ1-1
v_gene: TRBV4-2
abundance: .
CDR3nt: TGTGCCAGCAGCCCAGCGGGGGAGAACACTGTAGCTTTCTTT
CDR3aa: CASSPAGENTVAFF

d_gene: .
j_gene: TRBJ2-4
v_gene: TRBV6-1
abundance: few
CDR3nt: TGTGCCAGCAGTGAAGCACGCGGGGTTTATAACATTCAGTACTTC
CDR3aa: CASSEARGVYNIQYF

d_gene: .
j_gene: TRBJ1-2
v_gene: TRBV7-2
abundance: .
CDR3nt: TGTGCCAGCAGCTTAGATGAAGGGTTCATTTATGGCTACACCTTC
CDR3aa: CASSLDEGFIYGYTF